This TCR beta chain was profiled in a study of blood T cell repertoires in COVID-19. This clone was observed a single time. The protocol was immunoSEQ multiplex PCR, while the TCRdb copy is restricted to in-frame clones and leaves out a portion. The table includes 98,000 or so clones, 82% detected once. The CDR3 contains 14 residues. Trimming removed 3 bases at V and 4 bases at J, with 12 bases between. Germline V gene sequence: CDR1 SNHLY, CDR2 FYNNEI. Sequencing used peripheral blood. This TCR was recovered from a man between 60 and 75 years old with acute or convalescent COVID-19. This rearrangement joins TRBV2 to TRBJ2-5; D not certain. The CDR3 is CASSELSRGETQYF. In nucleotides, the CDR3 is TGTGCCAGCAGTGAGTTAAGTAGAGGAGAGACCCAGTACTTC.